This TCR beta chain was sequenced in a study of CD8 T cells in ankylosing spondylitis. Study-wide results and limits: There were earlier reports of some motif variants in reactive arthritis synovial fluid and blood. Clones tied to disease were said to be significantly enriched in matched ankylosing spondylitis synovial fluid. Roughly eight highly homologous variants made up a TCR beta motif that seemed to typify ankylosing spondylitis blood.

The CDR3 has 15 residues. The germline gives CDR1 SGHRS, CDR2 YFSETQ. V shed 2 bases and J 2 bases; nucleotides not matched to a gene: 4. Quantitative molecular-barcoded 5'-RACE generated the TCR beta libraries. Each CDR3 protein gets one entry after TCRdb re-called the 5' RACE reads with MiXCR. Here the sample spans more than 600,000 distinct CDR3 sequences, under 20% being singletons. This clonotype was seen at least ten times. The antigen is unknown. The specimen sequenced was blood, either unsorted or a sorted T cell fraction (not recorded which). The TCR sequence derives from a male donor with ankylosing spondylitis. The rearrangement links TRBV5-1 to TRBJ2-7; 10 nucleotides agree with TRBD1. The CDR3 DNA follows: TGCGCCAGCAGCTTTGACGGGACAGGGGCCTACGAGCAGTACTTC. It specifies CASSFDGTGAYEQYF.